Shown below are 27 T cell receptor beta chains from a single sample sequenced in a study of blood T cell repertoires in COVID-19. The assay was immunoSEQ multiplex PCR, and TCRdb's table has in-frame clones only and misses some. This table holds approximately 380,000 clones, roughly 91% found once. The sample comprised PBMCs or T cells enriched from blood (not recorded which). The receptors were sampled from a woman aged 18-29 years who had recovered from COVID-19.

Notes on this clone: The germline gene is not matched at one end of the junction; a read error may be the cause. The chain links TRBV7-9 to TRBJ2-1; no clear D gene. The germline CDR1 and CDR2 sequences are SEHNR and FQNEAQ (reference sequence). The CDR3 is 13 residues long. For the CDR3, the DNA is TGTGCCAGCAGCTTACGTAGCTACGATGAGCAGTTCTTC. This encodes CASSLRSYDEQFF.

This chain uses TRBV3-1 (or the pseudogene TRBV3-2) with TRBJ1-2; D gene uncertain. Trimming stripped 1 base from V and 4 bases from J, with 16 bases between. CDR1 is LGHDT and CDR2 is YNNKEL in the germline V gene (reference sequence). This CDR3 has 16 amino acids. The CDR3 DNA follows: TGTGCCAGCAGCCAAGCGGCAGCGCACCCATCCTATGGCTACACCTTC. Protein product: CASSQAAAHPSYGYTF.

The chain couples TRBV11-2 to TRBJ1-2, with 7 bases lining up with TRBD1. Germline CDR1 is SGHAT and CDR2 is FQNNGV. V shed 0 bases, J shed 4 bases, and the junction held 2 bases outside the gene matches. CDR3 length: 14 residues. The DNA of the CDR3 is TGTGCCAGCAGCTTAGAGACAGGGCTCTATGGCTACACCTTC. Its translation is CASSLETGLYGYTF. Full variable domain (rest looked up from reference TRBV11-2 and TRBJ1-2): EAGVAQSPRYKIIEKRQSVAFWCNPISGHATLYWYQQILGQGPKLLIQFQNNGVVDDSQLPKDRFSAERLKGVDSTLKIQPAKLEDSAVYLCASSLETGLYGYTFGSGTRLTVV.

The gene calls are TRBV12-5 and TRBJ1-2; 9 positions agree with TRBD1. Looked up from germline, CDR1 is LGHNT and CDR2 is FRNRAP. The CDR3 is 13 residues long. Trimming removed 5 bases from V and 4 bases from J; junction bases left unmatched: 2. The CDR3: CASGEGQGYGYTF. CDR3 nucleotide sequence: TGTGCTAGTGGTGAGGGACAGGGCTATGGCTACACCTTC.

The chain is built from TRBV19 and TRBJ2-7, with D possibly TRBD2 on 6 matching bases. CDR1 LNHDA and CDR2 SQIVND come from the germline V gene (reference sequence). The V end lost 5 bases, the J end lost 1 base, and 15 bases lay between the germline ends. The CDR3 has 15 residues. For the CDR3, the DNA is TGTGCCAGTAGTTTCCGGGACTCACTATCCTACGAGCAGTACTTC. Protein sequence: CASSFRDSLSYEQYF. Full variable domain (outside the CDR3, taken from reference TRBV19 and TRBJ2-7): DGGITQSPKYLFRKEGQNVTLSCEQNLNHDAMYWYRQDPGQGLRLIYYSQIVNDFQKGDIAEGYSVSREKKESFPLTVTSAQKNPTAFYLCASSFRDSLSYEQYFGPGTRLTVT.

The chain joins TRBV2 to TRBJ2-7; D is uncertain. The CDR3 totals 15 residues. Germline CDR1 reads SNHLY; CDR2 reads FYNNEI. Trimming took off 5 bases at V and 0 bases at J, with 14 bases between the two ends. The CDR3 DNA follows: TGTGCCAGCAGTCTCACCGGGTCATCCTCCTACGAGCAGTACTTC. This encodes CASSLTGSSSYEQYF.

The V gene is TRBV30, the J gene TRBJ1-4, with unresolved D. This CDR3 comprises 14 residues. Deletions cut 2 bases from V and 8 bases from J, with 15 bases between. Germline V CDR1 and CDR2: GTSNPN, SVGIG (reference sequence). The chain's CDR3 is CAWSPLTRNEKLFF. CDR3 coding DNA: TGTGCCTGGAGTCCACTGACCAGGAACGAAAAACTGTTTTTT. The full variable domain, rest sourced from reference TRBV30 and TRBJ1-4, is SQTIHQWPATLVQPVGSPLSLECTVEGTSNPNLYWYRQAAGRGLQLLFYSVGIGQISSEVPQNLSASRPQDRQFILSSKKLLLSDSGFYLCAWSPLTRNEKLFFGSGTQLSVL.

The chain carries TRBV6-5 and TRBJ1-1; the D gene is possibly TRBD1 (5 bases). Germline lookup yields CDR1 MNHEY and CDR2 SVGAGI. V gave up 2 bases and J gave up 1 base, with 14 bases separating them. The CDR3 covers 16 residues. This CDR3 is CASSYGVGEGNTEAFF. CDR3 sequence (DNA): TGTGCCAGCAGTTACGGGGTGGGGGAGGGGAACACTGAAGCTTTCTTT.

This clone was counted only a few times. V is TRBV3-1 (or the pseudogene TRBV3-2) and J is TRBJ1-5, with TRBD1 matching 7 bases. Germline assignment: CDR1 LGHDT and CDR2 YNNKEL (reference sequence). This CDR3 has 13 amino acids. Losses at the gene ends were 8 bases for V and 2 bases for J; bases not matched to a gene: 3. In DNA form, the CDR3 reads TGTGCCAGCCGACAGGGCCGCAATCAGCCCCAGCATTTT. This gives the protein CASRQGRNQPQHF.

J is TRBJ2-7 and V is TRBV2; perhaps TRBD1 as D (5 bases). This CDR3 comprises 15 residues. Germline CDR1 SNHLY, CDR2 FYNNEI. The V gene lost 4 bases and the J gene lost 3 bases, with 16 bases spanning the gap. The CDR3 is CASSVIARVGYEQYF. CDR3 in DNA: TGTGCCAGCAGTGTGATCGCCAGGGTTGGCTACGAGCAGTACTTC.

This rearrangement joins TRBV7-9 to TRBJ2-5; TRBD1 might be the D (5 bases). The CDR3 is 14 amino acids. V shed 10 bases and J shed 4 bases, with 19 bases lying between them. Germline assignment: CDR1 SEHNR and CDR2 FQNEAQ (reference sequence). This CDR3 reads CATYLAMGRETQYF. In DNA, the CDR3 is TGTGCCACCTATTTAGCAATGGGGCGAGAGACCCAGTACTTC.

The chain employs TRBV5-6 and TRBJ1-2, with a possible D match to TRBD1 (5 bases). Germline V CDR1 and CDR2: SGHDT, YYEEEE. The CDR3 extends over 15 amino acids. Trimming took 2 bases from V and 2 from J, leaving 13 bases between them. CDR3 region: CASSFSPRGNYGYTF. In DNA, the CDR3 is TGTGCCAGCAGCTTTTCCCCCCGGGGGAACTATGGCTACACCTTC.

The rearrangement uses TRBV28 and TRBJ2-3; D is ambiguous. The CDR3 extends over 13 amino acids. In germline, CDR1 is MDHEN, CDR2 SYDVKM. Trimming took 4 bases from V and 2 from J, leaving 7 bases between them. The CDR3 DNA is TGTGCCAGCAGTTACACAGCCACAGATACGCAGTATTTT. This sequence encodes CASSYTATDTQYF.

This chain joins TRBV6-2 or TRBV6-3 and TRBJ2-2, with D maybe TRBD1 (5 bases). The CDR3 has 18 amino acids. Germline V gene sequence: CDR1 MNHEY, CDR2 SVGEGT. The V end lost 6 bases, the J end lost 0 bases, and 20 bases lay between the germline ends. CDR3 DNA: TGTGCCAGCAGCCCTACAGGTGGGCCTTTATCGAACACCGGGGAGCTGTTTTTT. Encoded protein: CASSPTGGPLSNTGELFF.

Only one count was recorded for this clone. This rearrangement joins TRBV6-6 to TRBJ2-2; 8 bases are a match to TRBD1. With V trimmed by 5 bases and J by 4 bases, 6 bases remained unmatched. This CDR3 has 15 residues. Germline CDR1 reads MNHNY; CDR2 reads SVGAGI (reference sequence). The CDR3 reads CASSADRAVTGELFF. Written as DNA, the CDR3 is TGTGCCAGCAGTGCGGACAGGGCCGTCACCGGGGAGCTGTTTTTT.

The genes are TRBV12-3 or TRBV12-4 and TRBJ1-2; 7 positions match TRBD1. The CDR3 covers 13 residues. The V segment lost 6 bases and the J segment 6 bases; nucleotides outside the gene matches: 7. CDR3 coding DNA: TGTGCCAGCAGCCAGGGGACAGTTGATGGCTACACCTTC. It specifies CASSQGTVDGYTF.

The chain couples TRBV27 to TRBJ2-3; 7 nucleotides match TRBD1. The CDR3 loop spans 19 amino acids. The V gene's germline CDR1 is MNHEY and CDR2 SMNVEV (reference sequence). The junction had 15 bases not matched to a gene; V was cut back by 3 bases and J by 0 bases. The chain's CDR3 is CASSLWVPGGTLSTDTQYF. CDR3 DNA: TGTGCCAGCAGTTTGTGGGTGCCAGGGGGTACCCTTAGCACAGATACGCAGTATTTT.

The DNA of the CDR3 is TGTGCCAGCACCCCGAGGAGCGGGGGGGCTGTCCATGAGCAGTTCTTC. Amino acid sequence: CASTPRSGGAVHEQFF. This chain links TRBV6-2 or TRBV6-3 with TRBJ2-1; TRBD2 aligns across 10 bases. The CDR3 is made up of 16 amino acids. From germline, CDR1 is MNHEY and CDR2 SVGEGT. With V trimmed by 7 bases and J by 8 bases, 14 bases remained unmatched.

The chain is built from TRBV14 and TRBJ1-2; no firm D call. This CDR3 is 16 amino acids long. V dropped 6 bases and J dropped 5 bases, with 22 bases sitting between them. Germline V lookup: CDR1 SGHDN, CDR2 FVKESK. In DNA, the CDR3 is TGTGCCAGCAGTCCTCGGGGAACCGTTTTTAAGTATGGCTACACCTTC. As protein: CASSPRGTVFKYGYTF.

This chain joins TRBV28 and TRBJ1-6, with 7 nucleotides matching TRBD1. V shed 4 bases and J 1 base; nucleotides not matched to a gene: 10. Germline V gene lookup returns CDR1 MDHEN and CDR2 SYDVKM. This CDR3 comprises 18 residues. The CDR3 nucleotides are TGTGCCAGCAGTTCCGAGTCCGAGGACAGGTCCTATAATTCACCCCTCCACTTT. Translated: CASSSESEDRSYNSPLHF.

This chain joins TRBV9 and TRBJ1-4; D unclear. The CDR3 is made up of 15 amino acids. The germline CDR1 and CDR2 sequences are SGDLS and YYNGEE. The V gene lost 0 bases and the J gene lost 2 bases, with 8 bases spanning the gap. The CDR3 region is CASSVGPGTNEKLFF. The CDR3 region has the DNA TGTGCCAGCAGCGTAGGTCCAGGTACTAATGAAAAACTGTTTTTT.

The genes are TRBV27 and TRBJ2-7, with D possibly matching TRBD1 (6 bases). The CDR3 length is 16 residues. The V gene lost 5 bases and the J gene lost 2 bases, with 19 bases spanning the gap. CDR1 MNHEY and CDR2 SMNVEV come from the germline V gene (reference sequence). CDR3 sequence (DNA): TGTGCCAGCAGTACCCTCTACTCCACAGGGACCTACGAGCAGTACTTC. Translating it yields CASSTLYSTGTYEQYF.

With respect to this clone: This sample also contains other DNA sequences that code for the same CDR3. This chain joins TRBV5-6 and TRBJ2-7; no reliable D call. Germline CDR1 is SGHDT and CDR2 is YYEEEE. V lost 4 bases and J lost 3, with 8 bases in between. This CDR3 is built from 12 residues. The CDR3, as DNA: TGTGCCAGCAGCCTGGACGGCTACGAGCAGTACTTC. Protein: CASSLDGYEQYF.

The sample holds a few counts of this clone. V is TRBV4-3 and J is TRBJ1-2, with 7 bases fitting TRBD1. This CDR3 is built from 17 residues. Trimming took 0 bases from V and 8 from J; bases not matched to a gene: 15. Germline loops: CDR1 LGHNA, CDR2 YSLEER. The CDR3 region is CASSQDLGDSGMFGYTF. Written as DNA, the CDR3 is TGCGCCAGCAGCCAAGATCTAGGGGACAGTGGAATGTTCGGCTACACCTTC.

This rearrangement joins TRBV18 to TRBJ2-7, with D maybe TRBD2 (5 bases). Germline-derived CDR1 and CDR2 are KGHSH and LQKENI. V was shortened by 1 base and J by 4 bases, with 8 bases between the two germline ends. This CDR3 region has 13 residues. CDR3 nucleotides: TGTGCCAGCTCACCACGACCGGGGTACGAGCAGTACTTC. It is translated as CASSPRPGYEQYF. The variable domain in full, completed from reference TRBV18 and TRBJ2-7, reads NAGVMQNPRHLVRRRGQEARLRCSPMKGHSHVYWYRQLPEEGLKFMVYLQKENIIDESGMPKERFSAEFPKEGPSILRIQQVVRGDSAAYFCASSPRPGYEQYFGPGTRLTVT.

The V gene is TRBV2, the J gene TRBJ2-7; D perhaps matches TRBD1 (5 bases). This CDR3 is 14 amino acids long. V lost 0 bases to trimming and J lost 6 bases, with 12 bases between them. Germline CDR1 and CDR2: SNHLY and FYNNEI. CDR3 sequence reads: CASSEAGTGPEQYF. CDR3 bases: TGTGCCAGCAGTGAAGCTGGTACAGGTCCCGAGCAGTACTTC.

This chain joins TRBV3-1 (or the pseudogene TRBV3-2) and TRBJ2-5; D is perhaps TRBD2 (6 bases). This CDR3 spans 16 amino acids. Germline loops: CDR1 LGHDT, CDR2 YNNKEL (reference sequence). V was trimmed by 4 bases and J by 2 bases, leaving 17 bases between them. The CDR3 reads CASSRTALAGQETQYF. The CDR3 DNA reads as TGTGCCAGCAGCCGTACCGCTCTTGCGGGGCAAGAGACCCAGTACTTC.